The clone carrying this T cell receptor (beta chain) has a single count. The germline V gene encodes CDR1 PRHDT and CDR2 FYEKMQ (reference sequence). This CDR3 is built from 17 residues. Trimming at V came to 1 base and at J to 1 base, leaving 6 bases not matched to a gene. In the authors' methods: For nucleated cells, counts were estimated from reference gene primer amplification. Data came from immunoSEQ multiplex PCR; TCRdb stores just in-frame clones and leaves some out. The DNA gave D and trimming, while V, J and clone size come from that table. This sample has 100,000 to 150,000 clones, with just over 85% found just once. The sample belongs to a study of blood T cell repertoires in COVID-19. Study-wide background: Both acute and convalescent COVID-19 samples were obtained from the United States, Italy and Spain. Sources were T cells, B-cell-depleted T cells, or PBMCs; the material itself was cDNA or gDNA.

The clonotype comes from a man between 35 and 55 years old with acute or convalescent COVID-19. The chain joins TRBV13 to TRBJ2-2; 7 bases are a match to TRBD2. Input material: peripheral blood. The CDR3 region is CASSLDRAGWNTGELFF. CDR3 sequence (DNA): TGTGCCAGCAGCTTAGATAGAGCGGGATGGAACACCGGGGAGCTGTTTTTT.